This TCR beta chain is drawn from a study of beta chain features in type 1 diabetes. Reverse transcribing all isolated RNA meant expressed TCRB transcripts were sequenced. The data were produced by immunoSEQ multiplex PCR, yet TCRdb's version contains in-frame clones alone and is incomplete. This sample has under 450,000 clones; roughly 15% occur once, and the top ten carry around 0.02%. CDR1 is GTSNPN and CDR2 is SVGIG in the germline V gene (reference sequence). With V trimmed by 1 base and J by 6 bases, 2 bases remained unmatched. The CDR3 is 12 residues long. What was sequenced was naive CD4+ T cells from blood. The clonotype was recovered from a woman younger than 30 in good health. The chain recombines TRBV30 with TRBJ1-2; 7 nucleotides agree with TRBD1. The CDR3 spells CAWSEQGNGYTF. CDR3 bases: TGTGCCTGGAGTGAACAGGGGAATGGCTACACCTTC.